This TCR beta chain derives from a study of blood T cells in healthy people across ages. Whole-study context: Template switching picked up about one barcoded beta molecule for each two T cells. Whole-study results and caveats: Bulk PBMC profiling left naive and antigen-experienced comparisons inconclusive.

The V gene's germline CDR1 is SGHVS and CDR2 FQNEAQ. After removal of 5 bases from V and 3 bases from J, the junction contained 4 bases not matched to a gene. This CDR3 spans 16 amino acids. About this clonotype: Antigen specificity is unknown.

Caucasian, healthy and from Russia, the donors were aged between about 6 and 90. PCR was performed a second time for 7 to 11 cycles using a sample-barcoded 5' primer and a J-beta primer mix. TCRdb reprocessed the 5' RACE reads via MiXCR and lists one record per CDR3 protein. The sample lists approximately 1.5 million distinct CDR3 sequences, 30% to 40% occurring once. Material: blood. The sequence came from a woman in her twenties or thirties in good health. The chain employs TRBV7-8 and TRBJ2-7; TRBD2 matches at 16 bases. The CDR3 DNA reads as TGTGCCAGCAGCCAGGGACTAGCGGGGGGGGACTACGAGCAGTACTTC. This gives the protein CASSQGLAGGDYEQYF.